The clone carrying this T cell receptor (beta chain) was observed a handful of times. These data originate in a study of T cell repertoires in cytomegalovirus infection. Study in general: Based on public TCR beta signatures, there were indications of CMV infection and of a matching HLA type.

From the reads, TCRdb called clonotypes with MiXCR, one entry per CDR3 protein. The sample lists roughly 600,000 distinct CDR3 sequences, approximately 24% occurring once. The CDR3 consists of 14 residues. Deletions cut 0 bases from V and 3 bases from J, with 12 bases between. Germline CDR1 reads DFQATT; CDR2 reads SNEGSKA (reference sequence). The material sequenced was CD8+ T cells from PBMCs. The source is a human donor in good health (CMV status not recorded). Some clones in this sample may be carry-over from other donors' samples. The chain employs TRBV20-1 and TRBJ2-7, with unresolved D. The CDR3 reads CSARDWIRSYEQYF. In DNA, the CDR3 is TGCAGTGCTAGAGATTGGATCCGCAGCTACGAGCAGTACTTC.